At least ten counts were recorded for the clone carrying this T cell receptor beta chain. Its antigen is as yet unknown. Two oligonucleotides, mixed equimolar, formed the beta constant-region primer covering TRBC1 and TRBC2. TCRdb reanalysed the UMI-ligation and nested PCR reads using MiXCR and keeps one entry per CDR3 protein. The sample records some 87,000 distinct CDR3 sequences, more than 6.5% being singletons. This entry is derived from a study of naive and memory T cell subsets. Whole-study findings and limits: In naive cells, over 95% of TCR sequences were seen only once.

This CDR3 is 17 amino acids long. Trimming left V 6 bases short and J 3 bases short, with 23 bases between. The TCR sequence derives from a human donor in good health. The genes are TRBV12-3 or TRBV12-4 and TRBJ2-5; D is perhaps TRBD1 (5 bases). Sequencing input: central memory CD4+ T cells from blood. Here the CDR3 reads CASSARRTGWDEETQYF. In DNA form, the CDR3 reads TGTGCCAGCAGCGCCCGACGCACAGGTTGGGATGAAGAGACCCAGTACTTC.